The 3 T cell receptor beta chains reported below all come from one sample, sequenced in a study of cytomegalovirus exposure and HLA in healthy donors. The PCR ran on 60 Vbeta and 13 Jbeta primers. TCRdb's copy holds only in-frame clones and misses some; the assay was immunoSEQ multiplex PCR. In total, the table holds some 120,000 clones. The sequencing sample was made of PBMCs. These receptors were obtained from a man between 18 and 35 years old in good health and CMV-seronegative.

This chain connects TRBV5-1 to TRBJ1-5, with TRBD1 as a possible D gene (6 bases). Trimming removed 0 bases from V and 0 bases from J, with 13 bases in between. CDR1 and CDR2 from the germline V gene are SGHRS and YFSETQ. The CDR3 runs 17 residues. The CDR3 reads CASSLEGMGASNQPQHF. The CDR3, as DNA: TGCGCCAGCAGCTTGGAAGGAATGGGGGCTAGCAATCAGCCCCAGCATTTT.

The CDR3 nucleotides are TGTGCCACCAGCCCACAGGGTGTTTTGGTGGACACTGAAGCTTTCTTT. Amino acids: CATSPQGVLVDTEAFF. V usage is TRBV15 and J usage is TRBJ1-1; D is perhaps TRBD1 (6 bases). Per germline, CDR1 LNHNV and CDR2 YYDKDF (reference sequence). Trimming removed 5 bases from V and 3 bases from J, with 19 bases in between. The CDR3 totals 16 residues.

The J gene is TRBJ1-1, the V gene TRBV20-1; D is undetermined. Germline loops: CDR1 DFQATT, CDR2 SNEGSKA (reference sequence). Trimming cost V 1 base and J 3 bases, with 3 bases left between them. The CDR3 contains 11 residues. In DNA, the CDR3 is TGCAGTGCTAGAGCGGACACTGAAGCTTTCTTT. This translates into CSARADTEAFF.